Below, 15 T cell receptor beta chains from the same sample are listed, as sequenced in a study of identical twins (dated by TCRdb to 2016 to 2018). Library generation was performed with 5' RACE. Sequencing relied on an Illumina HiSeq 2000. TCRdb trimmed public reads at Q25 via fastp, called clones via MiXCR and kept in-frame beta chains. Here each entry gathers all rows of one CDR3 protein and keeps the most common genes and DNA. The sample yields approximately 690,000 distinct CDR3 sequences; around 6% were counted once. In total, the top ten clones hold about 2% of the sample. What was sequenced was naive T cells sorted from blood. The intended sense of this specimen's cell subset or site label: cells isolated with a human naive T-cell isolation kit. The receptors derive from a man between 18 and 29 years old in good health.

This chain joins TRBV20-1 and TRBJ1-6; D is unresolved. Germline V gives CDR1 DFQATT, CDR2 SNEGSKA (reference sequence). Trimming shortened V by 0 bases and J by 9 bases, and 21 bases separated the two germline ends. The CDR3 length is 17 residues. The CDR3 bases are TGCAGTGCTAGAGAAGGAGGAGCGGTCCCGACTGGTTCACCCCTCCACTTT. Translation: CSAREGGAVPTGSPLHF.

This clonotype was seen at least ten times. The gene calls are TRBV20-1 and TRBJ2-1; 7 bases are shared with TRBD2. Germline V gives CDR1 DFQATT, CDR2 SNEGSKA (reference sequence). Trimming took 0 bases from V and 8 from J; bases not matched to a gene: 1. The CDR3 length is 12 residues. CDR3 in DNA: TGCAGTGCTAGAGAGGGAGGGGATGAGCAGTTCTTC. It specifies CSAREGGDEQFF.

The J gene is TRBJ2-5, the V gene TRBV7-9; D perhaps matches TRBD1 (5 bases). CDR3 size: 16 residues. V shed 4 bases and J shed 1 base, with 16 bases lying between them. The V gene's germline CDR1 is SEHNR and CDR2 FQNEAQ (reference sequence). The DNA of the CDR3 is TGTGCCAGCAGCTCGAGCAGGGTAATCTTCCAAGAGACCCAGTACTTC. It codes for CASSSSRVIFQETQYF. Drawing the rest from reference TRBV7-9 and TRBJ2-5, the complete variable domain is DTGVSQNPRHKITKRGQNVTFRCDPISEHNRLYWYRQTLGQGPEFLTYFQNEAQLEKSRLLSDRFSAERPKGSFSTLEIQRTEQGDSAMYLCASSSSRVIFQETQYFGPGTRLLVL.

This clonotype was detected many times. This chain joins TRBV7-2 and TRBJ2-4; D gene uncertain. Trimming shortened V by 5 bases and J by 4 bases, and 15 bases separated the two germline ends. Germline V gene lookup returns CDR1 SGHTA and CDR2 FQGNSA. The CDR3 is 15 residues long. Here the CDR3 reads CASSPRVPRKNIQYF. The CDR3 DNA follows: TGTGCCAGCAGCCCCCGCGTCCCCAGGAAAAACATTCAGTACTTC.

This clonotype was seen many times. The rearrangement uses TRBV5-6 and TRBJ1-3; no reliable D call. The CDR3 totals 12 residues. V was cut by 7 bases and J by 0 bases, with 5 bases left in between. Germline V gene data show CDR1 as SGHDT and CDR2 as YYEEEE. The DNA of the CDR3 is TGTGCCAGCGAAAACTCTGGAAACACCATATATTTT. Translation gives CASENSGNTIYF.

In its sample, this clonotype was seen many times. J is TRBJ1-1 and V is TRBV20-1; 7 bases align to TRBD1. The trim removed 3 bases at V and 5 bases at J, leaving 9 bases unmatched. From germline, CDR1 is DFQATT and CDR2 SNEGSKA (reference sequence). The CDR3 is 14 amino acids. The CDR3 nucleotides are TGCAGTGCTAGGACTACAGGGGCCAGAACTGAAGCTTTCTTT. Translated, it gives CSARTTGARTEAFF.

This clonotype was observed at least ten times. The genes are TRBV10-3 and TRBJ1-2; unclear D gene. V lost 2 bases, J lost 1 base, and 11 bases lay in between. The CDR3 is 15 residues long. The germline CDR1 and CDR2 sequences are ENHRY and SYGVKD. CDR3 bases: TGTGCCATCAGTGAGCCTTGGAACAGTAACTATGGCTACACCTTC. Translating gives CAISEPWNSNYGYTF.

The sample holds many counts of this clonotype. For the CDR3, the DNA is TGTGCCAGCAGCTTAGTAGGGAAGGGCCAGCCCCAGCATTTT. Translating it yields CASSLVGKGQPQHF. The chain employs TRBV7-2 and TRBJ1-5, with D unresolved. This CDR3 spans 14 amino acids. CDR1 and CDR2 (germline): SGHTA, FQGNSA. V gave up 1 base and J gave up 7 bases, with 11 bases separating them.

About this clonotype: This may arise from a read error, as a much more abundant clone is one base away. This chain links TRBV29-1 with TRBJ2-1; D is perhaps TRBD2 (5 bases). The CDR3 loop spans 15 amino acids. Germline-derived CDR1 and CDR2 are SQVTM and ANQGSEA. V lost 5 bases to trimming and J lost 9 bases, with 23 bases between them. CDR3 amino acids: CSVSPDLGCSPEQFF. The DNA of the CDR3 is TGCAGCGTTAGCCCGGACTTGGGATGTTCCCCTGAGCAGTTCTTC.

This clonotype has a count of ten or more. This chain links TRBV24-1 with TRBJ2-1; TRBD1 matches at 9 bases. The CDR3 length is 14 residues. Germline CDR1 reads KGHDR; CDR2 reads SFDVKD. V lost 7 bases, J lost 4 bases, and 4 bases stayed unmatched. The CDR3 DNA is TGTGCCACCAGGGGACAGGGAATATACAATGAGCAGTTCTTC. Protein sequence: CATRGQGIYNEQFF.

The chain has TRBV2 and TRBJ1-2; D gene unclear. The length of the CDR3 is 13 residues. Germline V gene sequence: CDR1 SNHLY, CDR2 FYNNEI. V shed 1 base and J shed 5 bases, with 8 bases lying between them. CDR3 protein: CASSEELVYGYTF. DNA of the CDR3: TGTGCCAGCAGTGAAGAGTTGGTGTATGGCTACACCTTC.

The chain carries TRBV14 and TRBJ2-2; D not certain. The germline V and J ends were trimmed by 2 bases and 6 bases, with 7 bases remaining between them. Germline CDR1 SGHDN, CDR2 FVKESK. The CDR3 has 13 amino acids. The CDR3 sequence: CASSQRRPGELFF. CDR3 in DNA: TGTGCCAGCAGCCAACGGCGCCCCGGGGAGCTGTTTTTT.

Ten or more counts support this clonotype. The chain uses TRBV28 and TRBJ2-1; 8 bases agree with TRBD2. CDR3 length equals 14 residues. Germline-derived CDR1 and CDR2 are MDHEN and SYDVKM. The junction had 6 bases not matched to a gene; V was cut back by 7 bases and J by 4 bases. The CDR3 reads CASNTGGDYNEQFF. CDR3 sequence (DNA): TGTGCCAGCAATACGGGGGGGGATTACAATGAGCAGTTCTTC.

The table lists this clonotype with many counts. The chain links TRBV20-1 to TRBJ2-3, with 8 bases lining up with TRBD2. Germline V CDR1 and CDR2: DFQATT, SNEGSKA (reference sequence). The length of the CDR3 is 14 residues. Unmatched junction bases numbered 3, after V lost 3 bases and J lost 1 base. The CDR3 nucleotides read TGCAGTGCTAGGGTAGCGGGGCGCACAGATACGCAGTATTTT. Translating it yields CSARVAGRTDTQYF.

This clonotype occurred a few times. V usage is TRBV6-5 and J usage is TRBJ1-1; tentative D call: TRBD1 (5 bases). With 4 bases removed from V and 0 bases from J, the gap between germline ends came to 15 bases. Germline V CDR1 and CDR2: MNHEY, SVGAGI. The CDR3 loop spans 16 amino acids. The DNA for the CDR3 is TGTGCCAGCAGTTCCATGGTCGGGACTTTGAACACTGAAGCTTTCTTT. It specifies CASSSMVGTLNTEAFF.